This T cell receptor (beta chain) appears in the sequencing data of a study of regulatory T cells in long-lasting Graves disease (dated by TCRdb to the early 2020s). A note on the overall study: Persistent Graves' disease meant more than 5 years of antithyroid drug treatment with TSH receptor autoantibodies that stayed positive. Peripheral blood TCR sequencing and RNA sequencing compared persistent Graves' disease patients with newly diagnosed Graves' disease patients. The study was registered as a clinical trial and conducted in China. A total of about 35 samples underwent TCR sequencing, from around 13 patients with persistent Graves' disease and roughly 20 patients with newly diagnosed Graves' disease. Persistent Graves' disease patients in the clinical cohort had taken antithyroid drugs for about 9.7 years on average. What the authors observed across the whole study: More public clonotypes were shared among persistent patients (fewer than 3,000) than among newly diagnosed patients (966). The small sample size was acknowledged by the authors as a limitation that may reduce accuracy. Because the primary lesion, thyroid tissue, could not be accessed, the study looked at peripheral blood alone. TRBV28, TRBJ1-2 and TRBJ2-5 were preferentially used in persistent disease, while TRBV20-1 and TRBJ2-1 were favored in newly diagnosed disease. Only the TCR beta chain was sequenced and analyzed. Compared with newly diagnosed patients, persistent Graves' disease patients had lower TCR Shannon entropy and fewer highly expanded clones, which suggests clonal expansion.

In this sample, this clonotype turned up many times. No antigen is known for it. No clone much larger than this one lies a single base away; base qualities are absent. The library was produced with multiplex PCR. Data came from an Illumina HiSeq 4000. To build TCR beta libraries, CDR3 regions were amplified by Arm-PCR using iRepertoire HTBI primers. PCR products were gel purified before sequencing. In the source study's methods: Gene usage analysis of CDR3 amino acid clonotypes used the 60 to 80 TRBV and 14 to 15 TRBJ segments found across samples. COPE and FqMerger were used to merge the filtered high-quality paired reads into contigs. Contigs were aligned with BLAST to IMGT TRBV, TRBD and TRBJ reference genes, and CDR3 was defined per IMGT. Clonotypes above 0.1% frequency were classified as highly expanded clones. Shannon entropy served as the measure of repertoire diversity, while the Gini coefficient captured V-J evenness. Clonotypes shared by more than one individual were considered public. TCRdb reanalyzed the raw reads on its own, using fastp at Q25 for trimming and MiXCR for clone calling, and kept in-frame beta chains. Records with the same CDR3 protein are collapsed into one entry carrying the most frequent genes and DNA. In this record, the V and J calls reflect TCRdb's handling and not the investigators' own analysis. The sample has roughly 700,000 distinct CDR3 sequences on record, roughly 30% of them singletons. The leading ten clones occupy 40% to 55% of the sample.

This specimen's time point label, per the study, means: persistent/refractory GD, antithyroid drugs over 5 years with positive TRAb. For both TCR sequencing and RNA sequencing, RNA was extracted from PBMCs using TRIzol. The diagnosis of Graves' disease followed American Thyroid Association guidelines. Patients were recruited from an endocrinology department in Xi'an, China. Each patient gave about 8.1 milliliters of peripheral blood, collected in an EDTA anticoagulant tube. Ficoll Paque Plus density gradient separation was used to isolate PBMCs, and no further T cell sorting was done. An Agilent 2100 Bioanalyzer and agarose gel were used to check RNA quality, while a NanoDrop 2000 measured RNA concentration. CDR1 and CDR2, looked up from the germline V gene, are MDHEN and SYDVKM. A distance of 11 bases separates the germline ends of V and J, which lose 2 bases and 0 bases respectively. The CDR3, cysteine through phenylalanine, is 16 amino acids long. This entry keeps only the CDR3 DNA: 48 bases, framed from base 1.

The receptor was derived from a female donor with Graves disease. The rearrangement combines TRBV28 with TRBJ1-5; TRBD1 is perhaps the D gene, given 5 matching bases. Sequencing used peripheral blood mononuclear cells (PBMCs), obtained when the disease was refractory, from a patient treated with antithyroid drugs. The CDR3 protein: CASSLRRADSNQPQHF. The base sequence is TGTGCCAGCAGTTTACGCAGGGCGGATAGCAATCAGCCCCAGCATTTT.